This entry lists 3 T cell receptor beta chains sequenced from one sample in a study of spatial heterogeneity in lung cancer. TCRdb passed the 5' RACE reads through MiXCR, listing each CDR3 protein once. Among under 150,000 distinct CDR3 sequences listed, less than 15% were seen once. Specified time point: blood at routine non-recurrence follow-up after resection. From tumor, nontumor lung or frozen PBMC, whole RNA was taken unsorted for sequencing. The sequencing here drew on PBMCs, taken at follow-up. These TCRs come from a male donor with early-stage non-small cell lung cancer.

This clonotype has only a few counts. The gene calls are TRBV9 and TRBJ2-1; 8 positions agree with TRBD2. CDR1 and CDR2 (germline): SGDLS, YYNGEE. The CDR3 extends over 15 amino acids. V gave up 4 bases and J gave up 6 bases; unmatched junction bases: 9. The CDR3 region is CASSRASGPGNEQFF. CDR3 nucleotides: TGTGCCAGCAGCCGGGCTAGCGGGCCAGGCAATGAGCAGTTCTTC. The complete variable domain, with remaining parts taken from reference TRBV9 and TRBJ2-1, reads DSGVTQTPKHLITATGQRVTLRCSPRSGDLSVYWYQQSLDQGLQFLIQYYNGEERAKGNILERFSAQQFPDLHSELNLSSLELGDSALYFCASSRASGPGNEQFFGPGTRLTVL.

The chain employs TRBV7-2 and TRBJ1-5; no clear D. This CDR3 has 13 residues. Germline V CDR1 and CDR2: SGHTA, FQGNSA. V was cut by 2 bases and J by 4 bases, with 6 bases left in between. CDR3 sequence (DNA): TGTGCCAGCAGCTTACGGTTAAATCAGCCCCAGCATTTT. Encoded protein: CASSLRLNQPQHF.

The sample holds many counts of this clonotype. This sequence joins TRBV7-9 and TRBJ1-2; perhaps TRBD1 as D (6 bases). Per germline, CDR1 SEHNR and CDR2 FQNEAQ (reference sequence). The CDR3 consists of 12 residues. V shed 3 bases and J shed 13 bases, with 15 bases lying between them. The CDR3, as DNA: TGTGCCAGCAGCTTGGACAGCTCCTATTTCACCTTC. Its protein is CASSLDSSYFTF.